These 32 T cell receptor beta chains came from one sample sequenced in a study of neurological immune-mediated disorders. TCRdb re-called the 5' RACE reads through MiXCR, storing one row per CDR3 protein. The data contain 84,000 or so distinct CDR3 sequences, around 10% of them singletons. Source material: PBMCs. Receptor source: a man aged 35-49 years in good health.

This clonotype was recorded many times. This rearrangement joins TRBV5-1 to TRBJ2-3; possible D gene TRBD2, 6 bases. V was cut by 7 bases and J by 1 base, with 16 bases left in between. Germline V lookup: CDR1 SGHRS, CDR2 YFSETQ. This CDR3 is 15 amino acids long. Written as DNA, the CDR3 is TGCGCCAGCTCCGACGCGGGGCCGGGCACAGATACGCAGTATTTT. Encoded protein: CASSDAGPGTDTQYF.

The chain employs TRBV19 and TRBJ1-6, with D perhaps matching TRBD1 (5 bases). V lost 9 bases and J lost 6, with 15 bases in between. From germline, CDR1 is LNHDA and CDR2 SQIVND (reference sequence). This CDR3 is built from 14 residues. The chain's CDR3 is CASARETANSPLHF. In DNA form, the CDR3 reads TGTGCCAGCGCGCGGGAGACAGCTAATTCACCCCTCCACTTT.

At least ten counts were recorded for this clonotype. The J gene is TRBJ2-1, the V gene TRBV5-1; D uncertain. Deletions cut 2 bases from V and 0 bases from J, with 9 bases between. Looked up from germline, CDR1 is SGHRS and CDR2 is YFSETQ. This CDR3 spans 15 amino acids. For the CDR3, the DNA is TGCGCCAGCAGCTTCGTCGCGAGCTCCTACAATGAGCAGTTCTTC. Translated, it gives CASSFVASSYNEQFF. Based on the CDR3 plus reference TRBV5-1 and TRBJ2-1, the full variable domain is KAGVTQTPRYLIKTRGQQVTLSCSPISGHRSVSWYQQTPGQGLQFLFEYFSETQRNKGNFPGRFSGRQFSNSRSEMNVSTLELGDSALYLCASSFVASSYNEQFFGPGTRLTVL.

This clonotype was observed many times. The genes are TRBV7-8 and TRBJ1-4, with a tentative D call TRBD1 (5 bases). Germline CDR1 and CDR2: SGHVS and FQNEAQ. The V and J ends lost 7 bases and 5 bases respectively, with 14 bases between them. The CDR3 totals 14 residues. CDR3 nucleotides: TGTGCCAGCACCAAAGACAGAGCCAATGAAAAACTGTTTTTT. This gives the protein CASTKDRANEKLFF.

This clonotype was counted at least ten times. The J gene is TRBJ2-7, the V gene TRBV29-1; 10 bases align to TRBD2. Germline V gives CDR1 SQVTM, CDR2 ANQGSEA. V was clipped by 3 bases and J by 3 bases; unmatched bases: 2. The length of the CDR3 is 13 residues. In DNA form, the CDR3 reads TGCAGCGTTGAGAGACTAGCGGGCTACGAGCAGTACTTC. This sequence encodes CSVERLAGYEQYF.

This clonotype was seen at least ten times. The chain combines TRBV7-2 with TRBJ2-5; possible D gene TRBD2, 6 bases. CDR1 and CDR2 from the germline V gene are SGHTA and FQGNSA. The germline V and J ends were trimmed by 5 bases and 2 bases, with 12 bases remaining between them. CDR3 length equals 14 residues. The CDR3 sequence is CASSRQSGQETQYF. The CDR3 bases are TGTGCCAGCAGCCGTCAAAGCGGGCAAGAGACCCAGTACTTC.

This clonotype has ten or more counts. The genes are TRBV29-1 and TRBJ2-3; 13 bases fit TRBD2. V was clipped by 5 bases and J by 3 bases; unmatched bases: 2. The CDR3 consists of 14 residues. Germline V gene lookup returns CDR1 SQVTM and CDR2 ANQGSEA. Here the CDR3 DNA reads TGCAGCGTTTCGGGACTAGCGGGGACAGATACGCAGTATTTT. Translated, it gives CSVSGLAGTDTQYF.

The chain employs TRBV4-1 and TRBJ2-5; 7 nucleotides align to TRBD2. With 1 base clipped from V and 1 base from J, the junction kept 21 bases outside the gene matches. CDR1 and CDR2 (germline): MGHRA, YSYEKL. This CDR3 is built from 21 residues. CDR3 nucleotides: TGCGCCAGCAGCCAAGTGGGGGTACTAGCGTACCCCCGTGAACTCCAAGAGACCCAGTACTTC. Protein: CASSQVGVLAYPRELQETQYF.

This clonotype was detected ten times or more. V usage is TRBV5-1 and J usage is TRBJ2-2; 10 bases fit TRBD2. Germline trimming cut 4 bases from V and 2 bases from J; bases unmatched to any gene: 5. Germline assignment: CDR1 SGHRS and CDR2 YFSETQ. The CDR3 spans 16 residues. CDR3 sequence reads: CASSHRTSGNTGELFF. CDR3 DNA: TGCGCCAGCAGCCACCGGACTAGCGGTAACACCGGGGAGCTGTTTTTT.

This clonotype has a count of ten or more. This rearrangement joins TRBV5-1 to TRBJ1-6, with 8 bases matching TRBD1. The trim removed 4 bases at V and 8 bases at J, leaving 8 bases unmatched. CDR3 length equals 15 residues. The V gene's germline CDR1 is SGHRS and CDR2 YFSETQ. The CDR3 is CASSLRQGSDSPLHF. CDR3 coding DNA: TGCGCCAGCAGCCTCCGACAGGGGAGTGATTCACCCCTCCACTTT.

This clonotype came up many times. This chain connects TRBV10-3 to TRBJ2-2; 7 bases map to TRBD1. V lost 0 bases to trimming and J lost 6 bases; unmatched junction nucleotides: 7. Germline V gives CDR1 ENHRY, CDR2 SYGVKD. This CDR3 has 16 residues. The CDR3 DNA sequence: TGTGCCATCAGTGAGTCAGCGACAGGGTTGGCCGGGGAGCTGTTTTTT. Its protein is CAISESATGLAGELFF.

As for this clonotype: Germline is not matched at one junction end, which may reflect a read error. The chain recombines TRBV28 with TRBJ2-6; 7 bases are shared with TRBD2. The CDR3 is 13 residues long. Per the germline V gene, CDR1 is MDHEN and CDR2 is SYDVKM. The CDR3: CASRDYGANVLTF. Written as DNA, the CDR3 is TGCGCCAGCAGGGACTATGGGGCCAACGTCCTGACTTTC.

This clonotype has a count of ten or more. The gene calls are TRBV19 and TRBJ2-1, with D tentatively TRBD2 (5 bases). Germline assignment: CDR1 LNHDA and CDR2 SQIVND (reference sequence). The V and J ends lost 7 bases and 5 bases respectively, with 15 bases between them. The CDR3 consists of 14 residues. The CDR3 sequence is CASTWRASNNEQFF. The CDR3 DNA follows: TGTGCCAGTACGTGGCGGGCGTCAAACAATGAGCAGTTCTTC.

This clonotype was observed many times. The chain couples TRBV15 to TRBJ2-7, with 7 bases identical to TRBD2. The CDR3 sequence is 13 residues long. With 6 bases clipped from V and 4 bases from J, the junction kept 6 bases outside the gene matches. Germline-derived CDR1 and CDR2 are LNHNV and YYDKDF (reference sequence). The CDR3 here is CATRAGIGYEQYF. CDR3 DNA sequence: TGTGCCACCAGAGCGGGAATTGGGTACGAGCAGTACTTC.

This clonotype was detected many times. The chain recombines TRBV16 with TRBJ2-7, with D unclear. This CDR3 contains 13 residues. Germline values: CDR1 KGHSY, CDR2 FQNENV. V was cut by 11 bases and J by 0 bases, with 14 bases left in between. The CDR3 nucleotides are TGTGCCTCTACACCTGACTTCTCCTACGAGCAGTACTTC. Protein: CASTPDFSYEQYF.

In this sample, this clonotype turned up many times. The chain couples TRBV11-2 to TRBJ2-3; possibly TRBD2 for D (5 bases). The V gene lost 5 bases and the J gene lost 2 bases, with 14 bases spanning the gap. There are 15 residues in the CDR3. The germline CDR1 and CDR2 sequences are SGHAT and FQNNGV. The CDR3 coding sequence is TGTGCCAGCAGCCCAGAAGGAGGTTTCACAGATACGCAGTATTTT. The encoded protein is CASSPEGGFTDTQYF.

The J gene is TRBJ2-1, the V gene TRBV5-1, with 10 bases fitting TRBD2. There are 18 residues in the CDR3. CDR1 is SGHRS, CDR2 YFSETQ, per germline. J lost 3 bases, V lost 9 bases, and 18 bases had no gene match. Here the CDR3 reads CATPVLSGRLSSYNEQFF. The CDR3 DNA is TGCGCCACCCCCGTTCTTAGCGGGAGGCTATCTAGCTACAATGAGCAGTTCTTC.

This clonotype was observed many times. The rearrangement links TRBV6-2 or TRBV6-3 to TRBJ2-5; either TRBD1 or TRBD2 may supply D (5 bases each). The CDR3 runs to 13 residues. Germline values: CDR1 MNHEY, CDR2 SVGEGT. V lost 7 bases, J lost 3 bases, and 12 bases lay in between. The CDR3: CASKWMGEETQYF. The CDR3 bases are TGTGCCAGCAAGTGGATGGGGGAAGAGACCCAGTACTTC.

This clonotype was observed many times. The chain uses TRBV9 and TRBJ2-3, with D perhaps TRBD2 (5 bases). Germline CDR1 is SGDLS and CDR2 is YYNGEE. V lost 4 bases and J 5 bases, leaving 14 bases between the germline ends. This CDR3 is built from 14 residues. CDR3 sequence reads: CASSWESQVDTQYF. DNA for the CDR3: TGTGCCAGCAGCTGGGAGAGCCAGGTAGATACGCAGTATTTT.

This clonotype occurred many times. The chain uses TRBV2 and TRBJ2-3; D unresolved. Germline V gives CDR1 SNHLY, CDR2 FYNNEI. The CDR3 contains 13 residues. The ends were cut back, 11 bases at V and 1 base at J, with 13 bases in the middle. This CDR3 reads CAGLRPGTDTQYF. The CDR3 bases are TGTGCCGGGTTAAGGCCCGGCACAGATACGCAGTATTTT.

This clonotype was recorded at least ten times. This chain connects TRBV20-1 to TRBJ1-2; 9 bases line up with TRBD1. The V gene end was trimmed by 2 bases and the J gene end by 6 bases; junction bases not matched to a gene: 4. CDR3 length: 13 residues. The germline CDR1 and CDR2 sequences are DFQATT and SNEGSKA (reference sequence). CDR3 region: CSARKQGANGYTF. DNA for the CDR3: TGCAGTGCTAGAAAACAGGGGGCAAATGGCTACACCTTC.

This clonotype was seen ten or more times. The CDR3 here is CASSLIRDGEQYF. Here the CDR3 DNA reads TGTGCCAGCAGCCTCATCCGGGATGGCGAGCAGTACTTC. The V call is TRBV7-3, the J call TRBJ2-7, with D maybe TRBD2 (5 bases). The CDR3 is 13 amino acids. The V end was cut by 5 bases, the J end by 6 bases, with 14 bases between. The germline CDR1 and CDR2 sequences are SGHTA and FQGTGA.

This clonotype was seen ten or more times. V and J are TRBV20-1 and TRBJ2-7, with D perhaps TRBD1 (5 bases). The germline V and J ends were trimmed by 5 bases and 1 base, with 21 bases remaining between them. The CDR3 loop spans 16 amino acids. Germline-derived CDR1 and CDR2 are DFQATT and SNEGSKA (reference sequence). The DNA of the CDR3 is TGCAGTGCTTTGACAGCTAGATTAGGTGGGTCCTACGAGCAGTACTTC. Translated, it gives CSALTARLGGSYEQYF.

At least ten counts were recorded for this clonotype. The chain recombines TRBV11-2 with TRBJ2-7; D tentatively fits TRBD1 or TRBD2 (5 bases each). The CDR3 has 16 residues. CDR1 is SGHAT, CDR2 FQNNGV, per germline. V lost 1 base to trimming and J lost 1 base, with 14 bases between them. The CDR3 nucleotides read TGTGCCAGCAGCTTAGGGGCCGGGACCGCATCCTACGAGCAGTACTTC. This gives the protein CASSLGAGTASYEQYF.

The chain employs TRBV2 and TRBJ2-4, with D uncertain. The CDR3 has 14 amino acids. Germline assignment: CDR1 SNHLY and CDR2 FYNNEI. V was trimmed by 6 bases and J by 0 bases, leaving 9 bases between them. The DNA of the CDR3 is TGTGCCAGCAGCGAGTTACTAGCCAAAAACATTCAGTACTTC. It encodes CASSELLAKNIQYF.

In this sample, this clonotype turned up many times. The genes are TRBV10-3 and TRBJ2-1; D gene uncertain. Trimming stripped 2 bases from V and 0 bases from J, with 11 bases between. Germline lookup yields CDR1 ENHRY and CDR2 SYGVKD. There are 16 residues in the CDR3. The CDR3 DNA reads TGTGCCATCAGTGAGGTTACGGCCAGCTCCTACAATGAGCAGTTCTTC. Amino acids: CAISEVTASSYNEQFF.

This clonotype has ten or more counts. This chain uses TRBV12-3 or TRBV12-4 with TRBJ2-7, with D maybe TRBD1 (6 bases). V was shortened by 3 bases and J by 2 bases, with 11 bases between the two germline ends. This CDR3 spans 14 amino acids. CDR3 coding DNA: TGTGCCAGCAGTTTCCCCGGGACACCCTACGAGCAGTACTTC. This codes for CASSFPGTPYEQYF.

This clonotype was seen ten or more times. This chain joins TRBV6-5 and TRBJ2-7, with 9 bases fitting TRBD2. The CDR3 spans 14 residues. The V gene's germline CDR1 is MNHEY and CDR2 SVGAGI. With V trimmed by 6 bases and J by 5 bases, 8 bases remained unmatched. This CDR3 is CASSYSGSPNEQYF. The CDR3 nucleotides are TGTGCCAGCAGCTATAGCGGGAGTCCCAACGAGCAGTACTTC.

This clonotype appeared many times. The CDR3 sequence: CASSLEGRNTQYF. In DNA, the CDR3 is TGTGCCAGCAGTTTGGAGGGACGGAATACGCAGTATTTT. The J gene is TRBJ2-3, the V gene TRBV12-3 or TRBV12-4; D might be TRBD2 (6 bases). This CDR3 spans 13 amino acids. V lost 3 bases to trimming and J lost 7 bases, with 11 bases between them.

This clonotype was counted at least ten times. The chain links TRBV29-1 to TRBJ2-3; possibly TRBD1 or TRBD2 for D (5 bases each). The length of the CDR3 is 13 residues. The V gene lost 3 bases and the J gene lost 0 bases, with 7 bases spanning the gap. Germline CDR1 is SQVTM and CDR2 is ANQGSEA. Written as DNA, the CDR3 is TGCAGCGTTGACCGGGACAGCACAGATACGCAGTATTTT. Translated: CSVDRDSTDTQYF.

This clonotype was seen more than once but under ten times. The CDR3 loop is CASSLGTSGGMWQETQYF. For the CDR3, the DNA is TGCGCCAGCAGCTTGGGTACTAGCGGTGGAATGTGGCAAGAGACCCAGTACTTC. The J gene is TRBJ2-5, the V gene TRBV5-1, with 8 bases aligning to TRBD2. Germline CDR1 reads SGHRS; CDR2 reads YFSETQ. With 0 bases clipped from V and 2 bases from J, the junction kept 12 bases outside the gene matches. The CDR3 consists of 18 residues.

This clonotype was observed at least ten times. This rearrangement joins TRBV6-5 to TRBJ2-1; D is ambiguous. The CDR3 has 13 amino acids. V lost 6 bases, J lost 10 bases, and 16 bases lay in between. Germline V CDR1 and CDR2: MNHEY, SVGAGI. CDR3 region: CASSQDPAGEQFF. CDR3 coding DNA: TGTGCCAGCAGCCAGGACCCCGCCGGGGAGCAGTTCTTC.